The next 11 T cell receptor beta chains were all read from a single sample in a study of CD8 T cells in Susac syndrome. Reverse transcription of roughly 0.5 to 1 ug RNA used random hexamers. MiXCR, run by TCRdb on the immunoSEQ multiplex PCR reads, gives a single entry per CDR3 protein. The profile covers about 150,000 distinct CDR3 sequences, with 85% to 95% appearing a single time and over 0.1% taken by the ten largest. The sequenced sample consisted of CD4+ T cells from PBMCs. Every receptor here comes from a human donor with multiple sclerosis.

This clonotype was seen once. This chain joins TRBV9 and TRBJ2-4; TRBD1 might be the D (7 bases). This CDR3 contains 19 residues. Germline CDR1 is SGDLS and CDR2 is YYNGEE. With 0 bases removed from V and 1 base from J, the gap between germline ends came to 20 bases. DNA of the CDR3: TGTGCCAGCAGCGTAGATGGGCCAGGGGGGTTTATGGCCAAAAACATTCAGTACTTC. Its protein is CASSVDGPGGFMAKNIQYF.

The rearrangement uses TRBV29-1 and TRBJ2-5; no reliable D call. Germline-derived CDR1 and CDR2 are SQVTM and ANQGSEA. This CDR3 has 13 amino acids. V shed 6 bases and J shed 0 bases, with 11 bases lying between them. Here the CDR3 reads CSVTRTYQETQYF. The DNA of the CDR3 is TGCAGCGTAACACGGACGTACCAAGAGACCCAGTACTTC.

The genes are TRBV4-1 and TRBJ1-2; D is undetermined. V was clipped by 1 base and J by 0 bases, with 9 bases between them. Germline V gives CDR1 MGHRA, CDR2 YSYEKL. There are 15 residues in the CDR3. The CDR3 region has the DNA TGCGCCAGCAGCCAAGCAAGCCGTTCTAACTATGGCTACACCTTC. Translated: CASSQASRSNYGYTF.

CDR3 DNA: TGTGCCAGCAGCTTAGCGCCAACAGATAGCAATCAGCCCCAGCATTTT. It translates to CASSLAPTDSNQPQHF. The chain has TRBV7-2 and TRBJ1-5; D is ambiguous. V shed 0 bases and J shed 0 bases, with 9 bases lying between them. From germline, CDR1 is SGHTA and CDR2 FQGNSA. This CDR3 comprises 16 residues.

The chain uses TRBV6-1 and TRBJ1-4; D unclear. With 3 bases removed from V and 6 bases from J, the gap between germline ends came to 8 bases. Germline values: CDR1 MNHNS, CDR2 SASEGT. The CDR3 spans 13 residues. This CDR3 reads CASSDVRYEKLFF. The CDR3 nucleotides read TGTGCCAGCAGTGACGTGCGGTATGAAAAACTGTTTTTT.

The chain combines TRBV28 with TRBJ1-2, with a possible D match to TRBD1 (5 bases). The V end lost 4 bases, the J end lost 7 bases, and 10 bases lay between the germline ends. The CDR3 is made up of 12 amino acids. The germline CDR1 and CDR2 sequences are MDHEN and SYDVKM. The CDR3 coding sequence is TGTGCCAGCAGTTCCATGGGACGTGGCTACACCTTC. Protein sequence: CASSSMGRGYTF.

The V gene is TRBV27, the J gene TRBJ1-6; D gene ambiguous. Looked up from germline, CDR1 is MNHEY and CDR2 is SMNVEV (reference sequence). V was shortened by 6 bases and J by 11 bases, with 17 bases between the two germline ends. The CDR3 is made up of 14 amino acids. CDR3 bases: TGTGCCAGCAGCCTCTCGGGCTGGGGTCCACCCCTCCACTTT. Encoded protein: CASSLSGWGPPLHF.

This sequence joins TRBV4-1 and TRBJ2-7; the match to TRBD2 covers 13 bases. Germline V gene lookup returns CDR1 MGHRA and CDR2 YSYEKL. The V gene end was trimmed by 5 bases and the J gene end by 8 bases; junction bases not matched to a gene: 9. This CDR3 has 15 amino acids. The CDR3 DNA is TGCGCCAGCAGCTGGGGACTAGCGGGACCGGCTCAGCAGTACTTC. Its translation is CASSWGLAGPAQQYF.

The V and J genes are TRBV20-1 and TRBJ1-5; TRBD1 matches 7 bases. Germline CDR1 reads DFQATT; CDR2 reads SNEGSKA (reference sequence). After removal of 5 bases from V and 4 bases from J, the junction contained 5 bases not matched to a gene. CDR3 length: 13 amino acids. The CDR3 DNA reads as TGCAGTGCTCCCGGGACAGCTAATCAGCCCCAGCATTTT. This translates into CSAPGTANQPQHF.

This chain links TRBV20-1 with TRBJ1-2; D call uncertain. CDR1 DFQATT and CDR2 SNEGSKA come from the germline V gene (reference sequence). The CDR3 contains 9 residues. V lost 4 bases and J 8 bases, leaving 5 bases between the germline ends. The CDR3 nucleotides are TGCAGTGCTATCCCCGGCTACACCTTC. This sequence encodes CSAIPGYTF.

The CDR3 region has the DNA TGTGCCAGCAGTCAACATAGCGGGGGAGCCTCCTACAATGAGCAGTTCTTC. Encoded protein: CASSQHSGGASYNEQFF. This chain uses TRBV6-2 or TRBV6-3 with TRBJ2-1, with 9 bases fitting TRBD2. Germline values: CDR1 MNHEY, CDR2 SVGEGT. The CDR3 runs 17 residues. J gave up 0 bases and V 5 bases, and 8 bases lay outside the gene matches.